The present entry profiles one TCR beta chain with its context. Its specificity is not known. The data derive from a study of cytomegalovirus exposure and HLA in healthy donors. Study-wide results and limits: According to the study, 160 or so TCR beta chains were cytomegalovirus-associated. Earlier analysis found most TCR beta V segments productive about 87% or about 30% of the time.

It was with 60 Vbeta and 13 Jbeta primers that the PCR ran. Assay used: immunoSEQ multiplex PCR; TCRdb lists only in-frame clones, some missing. The data show roughly 160,000 clones, with 79% seen just once and 2% to 2.5% held by the top ten. Germline loops: CDR1 MGHDK, CDR2 SYGVNS. Losses at the gene ends were 3 bases for V and 4 bases for J; bases not matched to a gene: 5. CDR3 length: 16 residues. This sequence was found in a man in his forties in good health and CMV-seronegative. The sequenced material came from PBMCs. J is TRBJ2-1 and V is TRBV25-1; TRBD2 matches 11 bases. CDR3 residues: CASSDPGTSGYNEQFF. The CDR3 DNA follows: TGTGCCAGCAGTGACCCCGGGACTAGCGGATACAATGAGCAGTTCTTC.